The rows below give T cell receptor beta chains drawn from one sample of a study of blood T cell repertoires in COVID-19. Sequencing used immunoSEQ multiplex PCR; TCRdb keeps in-frame clones, though not all of them. The repertoire holds approximately 92,000 clones, with over 80% as singletons. The sequenced sample was peripheral blood. These receptors came from a man in his fifties with acute or convalescent COVID-19. Both conserved end residues are part of each CDR3. A D gene is named only where the DNA matches it firmly. Clone sizes are given selectively: once, few, many, or a class where the clone is expanded.

>TRBJ1-3|TRBV29-1|.|.
TGCAGCGTTGCCTTCTCTGGAAACACCATATATTTT
CSVAFSGNTIYF
>TRBJ2-7|TRBV6-5|medium-sized|TRBD2
TGTGCCAGCAGTTACGGGACGGGGGGAGACGAGCAGTACTTC
CASSYGTGGDEQYF
>TRBJ2-7|TRBV20-1|.|TRBD2
TGCAGTGCTGGTGTTGGGCTAGCGGACTACGAGCAGTACTTC
CSAGVGLADYEQYF
>TRBJ1-2|TRBV7-2|.|.
TGTGCCAGCAGCCCCCGAGAAGAGGTCGGCTACACCTTC
CASSPREEVGYTF
>TRBJ2-1|TRBV15|.|.
TGTGCCACCTCTTCGCAGGGATGGGGTCACAATGAGCAGTTCTTC
CATSSQGWGHNEQFF
>TRBJ2-1|TRBV4-3|.|TRBD2
TGCGCCAGCAGCCAAGCCAGTAGCGGGGGGCGAGATGAGCAGTTCTTC
CASSQASSGGRDEQFF
>TRBJ2-5|TRBV5-1|few|.
TGCGCCAGCAGCCAAGCGGTGCAAGAGACCCAGTACTTC
CASSQAVQETQYF
>TRBJ2-1|TRBV9|.|.
TGTGCCAGCAACATTGGAGGGATCAACAATGAGCAGTTCTTC
CASNIGGINNEQFF
>TRBJ2-1|TRBV4-2|.|TRBD1
TGTGCCAGCAGCCCCGGACAGGGGACAAGCTCCTACAATGAGCAGTTCTTC
CASSPGQGTSSYNEQFF
>TRBJ2-3|TRBV27|.|.
TGTGCCAGCAGGCCATATGGGGGGGATACGCAGTATTTT
CASRPYGGDTQYF
>TRBJ2-3|TRBV14|.|TRBD1
TGTGCCAGCAGCCAAGTGGTGACAGGGTCAGATACGCAGTATTTT
CASSQVVTGSDTQYF
>TRBJ1-2|TRBV29-1|.|TRBD1
TGCAGCGTTGATCGGGGACAGGGGGCGCAGGGCTACACCTTC
CSVDRGQGAQGYTF
>TRBJ1-6|TRBV5-1|.|.
TGCGCCAGCAGCGTACAGGGTAATTCACCCCTCCACTTT
CASSVQGNSPLHF